What follows are 25 T cell receptor beta chains derived from one specimen sequenced in a study of T cell repertoires in cytomegalovirus infection. The antigens for these receptors are not known. TCRdb recomputed calls from the reads with MiXCR, one row per CDR3 protein. The data contain 700,000 to 900,000 distinct CDR3 sequences, 25% to 30% of them singletons. The material sequenced was cultured CD8+ T cells from PBMCs, taken from culture after CMV antigen stimulation. Receptors originate from a human donor in good health (CMV status not recorded). Some clones in this sample may be carry-over from other donors' samples.

This clonotype has more than one count but fewer than ten. This chain connects TRBV20-1 to TRBJ1-5, with TRBD1 as a possible D gene (6 bases). Germline V gene sequence: CDR1 DFQATT, CDR2 SNEGSKA (reference sequence). Trimming cost V 6 bases and J 0 bases, with 18 bases left between them. The CDR3 has 16 residues. The chain's CDR3 is CSALPAGAYSNQPQHF. CDR3 coding DNA: TGCAGTGCCCTCCCGGCGGGGGCTTATAGCAATCAGCCCCAGCATTTT.

CDR3 sequence reads: CASSQVGGEGYTF. CDR3 coding DNA: TGCGCCAGCAGCCAGGTGGGTGGCGAGGGCTACACCTTC. The chain is built from TRBV4-1 and TRBJ1-2; D ambiguous. V lost 3 bases and J 8 bases, leaving 13 bases between the germline ends. Germline V lookup: CDR1 MGHRA, CDR2 YSYEKL. CDR3 length equals 13 residues.

This clonotype has a handful of counts. The CDR3 loop reads CASSSTGGLGGYTF. CDR3 sequence (DNA): TGTGCCAGCAGCTCAACAGGGGGCCTCGGAGGCTACACCTTC. The chain couples TRBV7-9 to TRBJ1-2; 9 bases fit TRBD1. Trimming cost V 4 bases and J 8 bases; bases outside gene matches: 8. Germline CDR1 is SEHNR and CDR2 is FQNEAQ (reference sequence). This CDR3 has 14 amino acids. The full variable domain, its missing parts supplied by reference TRBV7-9 and TRBJ1-2, is DTGVSQNPRHKITKRGQNVTFRCDPISEHNRLYWYRQTLGQGPEFLTYFQNEAQLEKSRLLSDRFSAERPKGSFSTLEIQRTEQGDSAMYLCASSSTGGLGGYTFGSGTRLTVV.

The genes are TRBV7-9 and TRBJ2-2; D unclear. The germline V gene has CDR1 SEHNR and CDR2 FQNEAQ (reference sequence). V was shortened by 5 bases and J by 4 bases, with 14 bases between the two germline ends. The CDR3 contains 15 residues. The CDR3 DNA is TGTGCCAGCAGCGCATATACCGATCGCACCGGGGAGCTGTTTTTT. Residues: CASSAYTDRTGELFF.

Only a few counts were recorded for this clonotype. The chain has TRBV12-3 or TRBV12-4 and TRBJ2-5; D might be TRBD1 (5 bases). The germline V and J ends were trimmed by 6 bases and 5 bases, with 13 bases remaining between them. The length of the CDR3 is 13 residues. The CDR3 sequence is CASSRQGYETQYF. The CDR3 bases are TGTGCCAGCAGCCGGCAGGGTTACGAGACCCAGTACTTC.

V is TRBV19 and J is TRBJ1-2, with D possibly TRBD1 on 6 matching bases. Germline assignment: CDR1 LNHDA and CDR2 SQIVND (reference sequence). The CDR3 spans 16 residues. V shed 3 bases and J shed 0 bases, with 14 bases lying between them. This CDR3 reads CASSIPGVLANYGYTF. The CDR3 DNA reads as TGTGCCAGTAGTATTCCAGGGGTCCTAGCTAACTATGGCTACACCTTC.

This clonotype was seen more than once but under ten times. This chain connects TRBV7-9 to TRBJ2-7; D gene uncertain. Trimming stripped 0 bases from V and 7 bases from J, with 10 bases between. Germline CDR1 SEHNR, CDR2 FQNEAQ (reference sequence). CDR3 length equals 13 residues. The DNA of the CDR3 is TGTGCCAGCAGCTTAGCGTACGAGTCGGAGCAGTACTTC. Residues: CASSLAYESEQYF.

This chain uses TRBV4-3 with TRBJ2-1; maybe TRBD1 (6 bases). CDR1 LGHNA and CDR2 YSLEER come from the germline V gene. This CDR3 region has 16 residues. Trimming took 4 bases from V and 5 from J, leaving 18 bases between them. CDR3 DNA sequence: TGCGCCAGCAGCCCAACAACAGGGTTAAAGAACAATGAGCAGTTCTTC. Its translation: CASSPTTGLKNNEQFF.

The chain employs TRBV6-5 and TRBJ2-7, with TRBD2 matching 7 bases. V lost 7 bases to trimming and J lost 0 bases; unmatched junction nucleotides: 9. The germline gives CDR1 MNHEY, CDR2 SVGAGI. The CDR3 has 15 amino acids. The chain's CDR3 is CASKMSSGHSYEQYV. As DNA, the CDR3 is TGTGCCAGCAAGATGTCTAGCGGTCACTCCTACGAGCAGTACGTC.

For the CDR3, the DNA is TGTGCCAGCAGTTACTCGGCAGGGGACGGCTACACCTTC. It encodes CASSYSAGDGYTF. The chain has TRBV6-6 and TRBJ1-2; D is perhaps TRBD1 (6 bases). Germline V CDR1 and CDR2: MNHNY, SVGAGI (reference sequence). The CDR3 sequence is 13 residues long. Deletions cut 0 bases from V and 8 bases from J, with 10 bases between.

The gene calls are TRBV9 and TRBJ1-3, with D tentatively TRBD1 (5 bases). CDR1 is SGDLS, CDR2 YYNGEE, per germline. Trimming removed 3 bases from V and 2 bases from J, with 6 bases in between. The CDR3 is made up of 13 amino acids. CDR3 amino acids: CASSEGAGNTIYF. The CDR3 nucleotides read TGTGCCAGCAGCGAAGGGGCTGGAAACACCATATATTTT.

This clonotype was seen a few times. This sequence joins TRBV15 and TRBJ1-6; TRBD1 is a possible D gene (6 bases). V lost 5 bases and J lost 5, with 16 bases in between. The CDR3 is 16 residues long. Germline values: CDR1 LNHNV, CDR2 YYDKDF (reference sequence). CDR3 bases: TGTGCCACCAGCGACACAACAGGGTTGAATAATTCACCCCTCCACTTT. Translated: CATSDTTGLNNSPLHF. The full variable domain, its missing parts supplied by reference TRBV15 and TRBJ1-6, is DAMVIQNPRYQVTQFGKPVTLSCSQTLNHNVMYWYQQKSSQAPKLLFHYYDKDFNNEADTPDNFQSRRPNTSFCFLDIRSPGLGDTAMYLCATSDTTGLNNSPLHFGNGTRLTVT.

This clonotype occurred many times. V gene TRBV7-2 combines with J gene TRBJ2-7; 7 nucleotides match TRBD2. Germline CDR1 is SGHTA and CDR2 is FQGNSA. V lost 4 bases to trimming and J lost 1 base; unmatched junction nucleotides: 1. The CDR3 sequence is 13 residues long. CDR3 sequence (DNA): TGTGCCAGCAGCTGGGGGGGATCCTACGAGCAGTACTTC. It translates to CASSWGGSYEQYF.

The V and J genes are TRBV27 and TRBJ1-5, with 7 positions matching TRBD1. The length of the CDR3 is 14 residues. CDR1 is MNHEY, CDR2 SMNVEV, per germline (reference sequence). Trimming cost V 4 bases and J 7 bases; bases outside gene matches: 7. DNA of the CDR3: TGTGCCAGCAGTTACGGACAGGACGGACAGCCCCAGCATTTT. Protein: CASSYGQDGQPQHF.

This clonotype was seen a few times. V is TRBV7-9 and J is TRBJ2-7, with 7 bases fitting TRBD1. J lost 4 bases, V lost 5 bases, and 14 bases had no gene match. The CDR3 contains 16 residues. The germline CDR1 and CDR2 sequences are SEHNR and FQNEAQ (reference sequence). The CDR3 sequence: CASSPRTGRTGYEQYV. The CDR3 bases are TGTGCCAGCAGCCCGCGGACAGGTCGTACTGGGTACGAGCAGTACGTC.

This clonotype was found a few times. The V call is TRBV4-1, the J call TRBJ2-5; D is uncertain. V was shortened by 1 base and J by 0 bases, with 9 bases between the two germline ends. The CDR3 consists of 15 residues. The V gene's germline CDR1 is MGHRA and CDR2 YSYEKL. The CDR3 region has the DNA TGCGCCAGCAGCCAAGGTCCCTTGTACCAAGAGACCCAGTACTTC. This gives the protein CASSQGPLYQETQYF.

This clonotype was counted a few times. The chain has TRBV28 and TRBJ1-2; possible D gene TRBD1, 6 bases. V was shortened by 6 bases and J by 5 bases, with 19 bases between the two germline ends. CDR1 is MDHEN, CDR2 SYDVKM, per germline. The CDR3 is made up of 15 amino acids. CDR3: CASSMGGTLRYGYTF. CDR3 DNA: TGTGCCAGCAGCATGGGGGGCACCCTTAGGTATGGCTACACCTTC.

This clonotype turned up a few times. This sequence joins TRBV19 and TRBJ2-3; D is perhaps TRBD2 (5 bases). CDR1 is LNHDA and CDR2 is SQIVND in the germline V gene (reference sequence). This CDR3 has 14 residues. The V end lost 1 base, the J end lost 5 bases, and 10 bases lay between the germline ends. The CDR3 spells CASSIAQAGDTQYF. The DNA of the CDR3 is TGTGCCAGTAGTATAGCTCAGGCGGGAGATACGCAGTATTTT.

The chain carries TRBV27 and TRBJ1-1, with D uncertain. CDR1 and CDR2 (germline): MNHEY, SMNVEV (reference sequence). This CDR3 has 13 amino acids. Trimming left V 2 bases short and J 8 bases short, with 12 bases between. CDR3 region: CASSLAGLTEAFF. CDR3 sequence (DNA): TGTGCCAGCAGTTTAGCTGGGTTGACGGAAGCTTTCTTT.

This chain connects TRBV2 to TRBJ2-3; D uncertain. There are 16 residues in the CDR3. V dropped 10 bases and J dropped 2 bases, with 22 bases sitting between them. Germline V CDR1 and CDR2: SNHLY, FYNNEI. Here the CDR3 reads CATNPGKEMVTDTQYF. DNA of the CDR3: TGTGCCACAAACCCCGGCAAGGAAATGGTCACAGATACGCAGTATTTT. Full variable domain (outside the CDR3, taken from reference TRBV2 and TRBJ2-3): EPEVTQTPSHQVTQMGQEVILRCVPISNHLYFYWYRQILGQKVEFLVSFYNNEISEKSEIFDDQFSVERPDGSNFTLKIRSTKLEDSAMYFCATNPGKEMVTDTQYFGPGTRLTVL.

The chain is built from TRBV20-1 and TRBJ1-1; D might be TRBD1 (6 bases). The CDR3 is made up of 13 amino acids. CDR1 is DFQATT, CDR2 SNEGSKA, per germline (reference sequence). The ends were cut back, 6 bases at V and 7 bases at J, with 18 bases in the middle. The CDR3: CSAIHTGIFEAFF. The CDR3 bases are TGCAGTGCCATCCATACAGGGATTTTTGAAGCTTTCTTT.

Only a few counts were recorded for this clonotype. The chain recombines TRBV15 with TRBJ1-2; D is undetermined. The ends were cut back, 1 base at V and 5 bases at J, with 8 bases in the middle. CDR3 size: 13 residues. Germline V lookup: CDR1 LNHNV, CDR2 YYDKDF (reference sequence). The CDR3 coding sequence is TGTGCCACCAGCAGAGTGGCAGGATATGGCTACACCTTC. This encodes CATSRVAGYGYTF.

This clonotype was counted a few times. This sequence joins TRBV6-5 and TRBJ2-7, with TRBD1 as a possible D gene (6 bases). CDR3 length: 16 amino acids. The V gene lost 0 bases and the J gene lost 7 bases, with 19 bases spanning the gap. Germline V gene sequence: CDR1 MNHEY, CDR2 SVGAGI. CDR3 protein: CASSYSHRVNLWEQYV. As DNA, the CDR3 is TGTGCCAGCAGTTACTCGCACAGGGTCAACCTCTGGGAGCAGTACGTC.

The rearrangement joins TRBV7-2 to TRBJ2-1; possibly TRBD1 for D (5 bases). The CDR3 length is 11 residues. Trimming shortened V by 7 bases and J by 9 bases, and 10 bases separated the two germline ends. Looked up from germline, CDR1 is SGHTA and CDR2 is FQGNSA. The CDR3 bases are TGTGCCAGCACCTATACAGGTGAGCAGTTCTTC. Translation gives CASTYTGEQFF.

The V gene is TRBV5-1, the J gene TRBJ2-7; D not certain. V was shortened by 4 bases and J by 6 bases, with 8 bases between the two germline ends. CDR3 size: 11 residues. CDR1 is SGHRS, CDR2 YFSETQ, per germline. CDR3 in DNA: TGCGCCAGCAGCCACGGACCCGAGCAGTACTTC. This codes for CASSHGPEQYF. The full variable domain, in which reference TRBV5-1 and TRBJ2-7 provide the parts outside the CDR3, is KAGVTQTPRYLIKTRGQQVTLSCSPISGHRSVSWYQQTPGQGLQFLFEYFSETQRNKGNFPGRFSGRQFSNSRSEMNVSTLELGDSALYLCASSHGPEQYFGPGTRLTVT.